Sequencing of this T cell receptor (beta chain) was carried out in a study of T-cell reconstitution after alpha-beta-depleted transplantation in children. TCRbeta library preparation incorporated unique molecular identifiers. In TCRdb, the PCR reads were re-called with MiXCR into one record per CDR3 protein. In the table there are 750,000 to 950,000 distinct CDR3 sequences, around 15% of which are singletons. This clonotype was seen a handful of times. The target antigen is unknown. Study-level points and caveats: Newly made T cells mostly supplied T-cell counts and diversity one year after transplant. It was reported that alpha-beta T cells came from several hundred expanded graft clones (about two months after transplant).

From germline, CDR1 is MNHEY and CDR2 SVGEGT. The ends were cut back, 5 bases at V and 7 bases at J, with 14 bases in the middle. The CDR3 sequence is 13 residues long. The material was PBMCs, mostly from graft donor cells, obtained 360 days after TCRalphabeta/CD19-depleted stem cell transplant. The clonotype comes from a male patient aged 10 to 17 who had a stem cell transplant for acute lymphoblastic leukemia, so the T cells may come from the graft donor. The V gene is TRBV6-2 or TRBV6-3, the J gene TRBJ2-5; the D gene is possibly TRBD2 (5 bases). The CDR3 sequence: CASSKFEGWTQYF. CDR3 sequence (DNA): TGTGCCAGCAGTAAGTTTGAGGGTTGGACCCAGTACTTC.